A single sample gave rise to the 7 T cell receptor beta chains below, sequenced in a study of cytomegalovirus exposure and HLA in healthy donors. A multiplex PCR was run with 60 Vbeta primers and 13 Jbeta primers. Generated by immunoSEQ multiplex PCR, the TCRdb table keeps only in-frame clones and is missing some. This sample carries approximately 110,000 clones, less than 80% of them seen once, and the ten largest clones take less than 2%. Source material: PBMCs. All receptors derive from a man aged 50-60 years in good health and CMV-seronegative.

This CDR3 is CASSVDPEGGEQFF. The CDR3 DNA follows: TGTGCCAGCAGCGTAGACCCCGAGGGCGGCGAGCAGTTCTTC. V usage is TRBV9 and J usage is TRBJ2-1, with D possibly TRBD2 on 5 matching bases. This CDR3 has 14 amino acids. Germline V gene data show CDR1 as SGDLS and CDR2 as YYNGEE. V was pared by 0 bases and J by 10 bases, with 14 bases between. Together with reference TRBV9 and TRBJ2-1, the CDR3 gives the full variable domain: DSGVTQTPKHLITATGQRVTLRCSPRSGDLSVYWYQQSLDQGLQFLIQYYNGEERAKGNILERFSAQQFPDLHSELNLSSLELGDSALYFCASSVDPEGGEQFFGPGTRLTVL.

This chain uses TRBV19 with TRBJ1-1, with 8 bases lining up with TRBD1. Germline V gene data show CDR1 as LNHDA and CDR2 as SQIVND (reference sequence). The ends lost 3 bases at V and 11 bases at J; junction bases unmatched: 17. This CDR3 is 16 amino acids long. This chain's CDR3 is CASSIGTGATIGAAFF. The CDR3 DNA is TGTGCCAGTAGTATTGGGACAGGTGCCACTATCGGTGCTGCTTTCTTT.

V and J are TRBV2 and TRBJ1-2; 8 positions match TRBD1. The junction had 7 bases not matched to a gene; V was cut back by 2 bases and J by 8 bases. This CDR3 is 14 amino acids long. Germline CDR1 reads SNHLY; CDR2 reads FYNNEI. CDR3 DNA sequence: TGTGCCAGCAGTGAAACGCAGGGGGCCTGGGGCTACACCTTC. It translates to CASSETQGAWGYTF.

The CDR3 spells CASSFGGRDEQYV. DNA for the CDR3: TGTGCCAGCAGCTTCGGGGGGCGGGACGAGCAGTACGTC. This chain joins TRBV7-2 and TRBJ2-7, with D perhaps matching TRBD2 (7 bases). The CDR3 runs to 13 residues. CDR1 is SGHTA, CDR2 FQGNSA, per germline. With 3 bases removed from V and 5 bases from J, the gap between germline ends came to 11 bases.

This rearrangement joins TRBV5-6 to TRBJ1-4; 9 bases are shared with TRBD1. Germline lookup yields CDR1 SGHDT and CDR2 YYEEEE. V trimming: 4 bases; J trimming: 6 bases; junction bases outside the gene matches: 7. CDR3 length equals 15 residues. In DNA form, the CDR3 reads TGTGCCAGCAGCCCCGGGACAGGGTTAGATGAAAAACTGTTTTTT. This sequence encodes CASSPGTGLDEKLFF.

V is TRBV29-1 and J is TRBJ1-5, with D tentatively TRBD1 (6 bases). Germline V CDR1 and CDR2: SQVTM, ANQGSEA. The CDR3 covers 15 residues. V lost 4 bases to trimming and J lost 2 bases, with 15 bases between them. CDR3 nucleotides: TGCAGCGTTGCATCAGGGGATATTGGCAATCAGCCCCAGCATTTT. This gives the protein CSVASGDIGNQPQHF.

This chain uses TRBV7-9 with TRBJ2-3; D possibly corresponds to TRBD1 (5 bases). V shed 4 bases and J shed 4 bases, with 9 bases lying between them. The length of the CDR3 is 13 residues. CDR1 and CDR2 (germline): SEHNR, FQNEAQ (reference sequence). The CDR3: CASSSRGPDTQYF. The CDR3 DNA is TGTGCCAGCAGCTCTAGGGGCCCAGATACGCAGTATTTT. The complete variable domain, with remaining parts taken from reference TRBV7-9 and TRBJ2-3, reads DTGVSQNPRHKITKRGQNVTFRCDPISEHNRLYWYRQTLGQGPEFLTYFQNEAQLEKSRLLSDRFSAERPKGSFSTLEIQRTEQGDSAMYLCASSSRGPDTQYFGPGTRLTVL.